This T cell receptor beta chain derives from a study of CD8 T cells in Susac syndrome. Patients with Susac syndrome met the recently defined diagnostic criteria for definite or probable disease. Regarding the study as a whole: Several Susac-specific public clones appeared in CD8+ TEMRA repertoires, and around 16 in total CD8+ repertoires.

The authors reverse transcribed about 0.5 to 1 ug RNA with random hexamers. MiXCR, applied by TCRdb to the immunoSEQ multiplex PCR reads, yields one record per CDR3 protein. Of roughly 190,000 distinct CDR3 sequences in the sample, roughly 94% were seen once. About this clonotype itself: No antigen is known for it.

Sequencing input: CD8+ T cells from PBMCs. This sequence was found in a human donor with Susac syndrome.

CDR3 sequence (DNA): TGTGCCAGCAGCCCTAGAAGGCTGCTGAACACTGAAGCTTTCTTT. Its translation is CASSPRRLLNTEAFF. This chain joins TRBV14 and TRBJ1-1; no definite D call. CDR3 length equals 15 residues. Between the trimmed V and J ends, which lost 4 bases and 0 bases, there was a span of 12 bases. CDR1 is SGHDN and CDR2 is FVKESK in the germline V gene.